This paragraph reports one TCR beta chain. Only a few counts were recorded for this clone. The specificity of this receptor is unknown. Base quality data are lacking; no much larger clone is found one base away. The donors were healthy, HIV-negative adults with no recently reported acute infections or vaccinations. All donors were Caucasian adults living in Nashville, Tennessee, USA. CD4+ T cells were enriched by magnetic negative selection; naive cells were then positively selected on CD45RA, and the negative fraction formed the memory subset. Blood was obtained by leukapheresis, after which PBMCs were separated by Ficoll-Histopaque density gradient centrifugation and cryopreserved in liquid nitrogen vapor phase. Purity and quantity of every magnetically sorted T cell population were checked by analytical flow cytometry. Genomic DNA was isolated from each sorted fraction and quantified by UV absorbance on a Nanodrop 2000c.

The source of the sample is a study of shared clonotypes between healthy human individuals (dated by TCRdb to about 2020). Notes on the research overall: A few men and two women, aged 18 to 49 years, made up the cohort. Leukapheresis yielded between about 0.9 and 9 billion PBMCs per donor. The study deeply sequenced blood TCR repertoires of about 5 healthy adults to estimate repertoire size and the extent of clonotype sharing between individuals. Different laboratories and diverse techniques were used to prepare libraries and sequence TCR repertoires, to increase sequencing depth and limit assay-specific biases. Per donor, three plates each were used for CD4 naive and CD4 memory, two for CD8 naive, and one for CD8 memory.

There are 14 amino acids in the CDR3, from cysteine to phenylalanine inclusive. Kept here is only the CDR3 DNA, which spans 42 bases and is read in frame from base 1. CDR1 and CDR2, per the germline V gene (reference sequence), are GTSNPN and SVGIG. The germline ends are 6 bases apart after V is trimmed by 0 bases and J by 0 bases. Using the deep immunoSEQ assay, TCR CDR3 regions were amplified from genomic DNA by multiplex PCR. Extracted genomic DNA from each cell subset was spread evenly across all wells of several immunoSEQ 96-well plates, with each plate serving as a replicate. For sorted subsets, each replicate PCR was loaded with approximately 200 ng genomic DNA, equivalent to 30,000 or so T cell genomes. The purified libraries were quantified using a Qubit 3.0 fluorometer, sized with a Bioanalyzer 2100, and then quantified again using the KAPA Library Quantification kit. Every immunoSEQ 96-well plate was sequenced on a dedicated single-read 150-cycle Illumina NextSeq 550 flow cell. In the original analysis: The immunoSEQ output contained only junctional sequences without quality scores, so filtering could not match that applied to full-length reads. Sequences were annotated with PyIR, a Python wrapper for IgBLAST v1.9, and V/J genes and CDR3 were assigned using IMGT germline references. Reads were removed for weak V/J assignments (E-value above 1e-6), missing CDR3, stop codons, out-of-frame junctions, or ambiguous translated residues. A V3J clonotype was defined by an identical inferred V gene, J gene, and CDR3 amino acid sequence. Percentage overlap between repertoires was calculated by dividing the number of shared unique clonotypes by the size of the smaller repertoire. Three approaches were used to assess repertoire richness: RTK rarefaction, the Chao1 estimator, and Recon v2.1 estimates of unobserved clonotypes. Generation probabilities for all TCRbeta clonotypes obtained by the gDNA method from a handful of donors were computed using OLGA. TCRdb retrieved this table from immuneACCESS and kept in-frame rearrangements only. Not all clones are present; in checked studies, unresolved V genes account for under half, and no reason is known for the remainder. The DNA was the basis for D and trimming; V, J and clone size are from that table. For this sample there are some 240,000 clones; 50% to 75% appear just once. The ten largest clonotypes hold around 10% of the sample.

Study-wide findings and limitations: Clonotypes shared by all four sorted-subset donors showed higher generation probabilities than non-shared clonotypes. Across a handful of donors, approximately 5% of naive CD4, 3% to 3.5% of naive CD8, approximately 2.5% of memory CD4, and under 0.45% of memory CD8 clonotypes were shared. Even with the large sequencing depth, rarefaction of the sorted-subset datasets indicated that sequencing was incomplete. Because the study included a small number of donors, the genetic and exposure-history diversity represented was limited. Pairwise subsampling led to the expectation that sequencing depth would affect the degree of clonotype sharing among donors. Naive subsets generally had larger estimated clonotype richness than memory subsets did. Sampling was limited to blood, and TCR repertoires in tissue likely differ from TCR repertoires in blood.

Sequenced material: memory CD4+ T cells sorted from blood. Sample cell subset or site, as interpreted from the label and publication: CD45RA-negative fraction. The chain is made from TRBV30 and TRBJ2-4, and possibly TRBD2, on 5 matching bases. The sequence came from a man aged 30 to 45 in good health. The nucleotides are TGTGCCTGGAGTGTCGGGGTAGCCAAAAACATTCAGTACTTC. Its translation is CAWSVGVAKNIQYF.